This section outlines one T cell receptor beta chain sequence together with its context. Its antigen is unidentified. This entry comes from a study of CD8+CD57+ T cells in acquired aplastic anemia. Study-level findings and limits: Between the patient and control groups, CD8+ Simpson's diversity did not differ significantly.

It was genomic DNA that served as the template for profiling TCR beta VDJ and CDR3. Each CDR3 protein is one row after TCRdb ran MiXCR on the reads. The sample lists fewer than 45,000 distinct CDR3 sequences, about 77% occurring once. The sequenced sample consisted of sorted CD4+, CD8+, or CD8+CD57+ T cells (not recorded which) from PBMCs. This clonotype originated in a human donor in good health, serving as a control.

The CDR3, as DNA: TGTGCCAGCAGCAGCGCGGCGGGCACGAACACCGGGGAGCTGTTTTTT. It yields the protein CASSSAAGTNTGELFF. The J gene is TRBJ2-2, the V gene TRBV11-1; the D gene is possibly TRBD2 (5 bases). The V gene's germline CDR1 is SGHAT and CDR2 FQDESV (reference sequence). CDR3 length equals 16 residues. The germline V and J ends were trimmed by 5 bases and 0 bases, with 13 bases remaining between them.